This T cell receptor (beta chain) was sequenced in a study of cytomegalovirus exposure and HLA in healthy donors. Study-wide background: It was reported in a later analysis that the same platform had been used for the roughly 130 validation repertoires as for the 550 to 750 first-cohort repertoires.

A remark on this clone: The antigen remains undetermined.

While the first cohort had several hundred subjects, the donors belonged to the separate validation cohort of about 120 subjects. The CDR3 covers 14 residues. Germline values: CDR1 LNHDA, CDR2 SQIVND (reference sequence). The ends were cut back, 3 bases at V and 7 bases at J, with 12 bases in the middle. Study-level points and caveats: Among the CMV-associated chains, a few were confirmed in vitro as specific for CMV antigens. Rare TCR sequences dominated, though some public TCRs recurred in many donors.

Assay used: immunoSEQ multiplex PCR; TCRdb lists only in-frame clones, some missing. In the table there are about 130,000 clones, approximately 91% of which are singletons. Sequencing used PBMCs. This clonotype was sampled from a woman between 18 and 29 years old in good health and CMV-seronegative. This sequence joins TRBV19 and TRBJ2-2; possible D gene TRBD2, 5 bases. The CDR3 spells CASSMERDHGELFF. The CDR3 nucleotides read TGTGCCAGTAGTATGGAGAGGGATCACGGGGAGCTGTTTTTT.